This entry features one T cell receptor beta chain sequence. Its cognate antigen is unknown. V lost 3 bases and J lost 5, with 6 bases in between. CDR1 and CDR2 from the germline V gene are SQVTM and ANQGSEA. The CDR3 has 11 amino acids. Library preparation for TCR beta used quantitative 5'-RACE with molecular barcodes. TCRdb processed the 5' RACE reads anew with MiXCR; each CDR3 protein has one entry. Of some 250,000 distinct CDR3 sequences listed, under 30% are singletons. The data stem from a study of CD8 T cells in ankylosing spondylitis. Study results and caveats: Reportedly, matched ankylosing spondylitis synovial fluid was significantly enriched for disease-linked clones.

This sequence was found in a male donor with ankylosing spondylitis or in good health (not recorded which). The sample taken for sequencing was blood, either unsorted or a sorted T cell fraction (not recorded which). The chain couples TRBV29-1 to TRBJ2-3, with D uncertain. CDR3 sequence (DNA): TGCAGCGTTGATTTGGGAGATACGCAGTATTTT. Translation gives CSVDLGDTQYF.